This TCR beta chain comes out of a study of cytomegalovirus exposure and HLA in healthy donors. 13 Jbeta primers and 60 Vbeta primers were used for the PCR. Only in-frame clones appear in the TCRdb table, and some are missing; sequencing was by immunoSEQ multiplex PCR. The table records fewer than 200,000 clones, roughly 79% of them present only once. Study results and limitations: Among the most significant clusters, several appeared linked to common viral pathogens in a later analysis. Fewer N-insertions than the approximately 680-donor mean were reportedly shown by an Asian-associated ancestry cluster in a later analysis.

Of note for this clone: What it binds is unknown. The junction departs from the called germline gene at one end, perhaps through a read error.

Germline V gene sequence: CDR1 SEHNR, CDR2 FQNEAQ (reference sequence). This CDR3 spans 13 amino acids. Sequencing was done on a sample of PBMCs. The receptor's source is a woman aged 50 to 60 in good health and CMV-seronegative. The rearrangement uses TRBV7-9 and TRBJ2-2, with no clear D. This chain's CDR3 is CSSSSPNTGELFF. The CDR3 region has the DNA TGTTCCAGCAGCTCTCCGAACACCGGGGAGCTGTTTTTT. Full variable domain (outside the CDR3, taken from reference TRBV7-9 and TRBJ2-2): DTGVSQNPRHKITKRGQNVTFRCDPISEHNRLYWYRQTLGQGPEFLTYFQNEAQLEKSRLLSDRFSAERPKGSFSTLEIQRTEQGDSAMYLCSSSSPNTGELFFGEGSRLTVL.